Below, 21 T cell receptor beta chains from the same sample are listed, as sequenced in a study of blood T cells in healthy people across ages. Using a J-beta primer mix together with a sample-barcoded 5' primer, a second PCR was run for roughly 6 to 12 cycles. TCRdb reprocessed the 5' RACE reads via MiXCR and lists one record per CDR3 protein. The table lists 1.5 million to 2 million distinct CDR3 sequences, roughly 43% of them singletons, with more than 20% in the top ten. Sequencing was done on a sample of blood. The origin of the receptors is a human donor in good health.

This clonotype was seen a few times. V gene TRBV4-2 combines with J gene TRBJ2-7; weak D call: TRBD1 (5 bases). Trimming removed 8 bases from V and 2 bases from J, with 13 bases in between. Per germline, CDR1 LGHNA and CDR2 YNFKEQ. CDR3 size: 13 residues. In DNA, the CDR3 is TGTGCCAGCCGCGCCATGGACACCTACGAGCAGTACTTC. Residues: CASRAMDTYEQYF.

In this sample, this clonotype turned up a few times. The rearrangement links TRBV10-3 to TRBJ2-5, with TRBD2 as a possible D gene (6 bases). The CDR3 is made up of 15 amino acids. Germline V lookup: CDR1 ENHRY, CDR2 SYGVKD. V was cut by 2 bases and J by 2 bases, with 12 bases left in between. The CDR3 spells CAISEPGLAQETQYF. CDR3 coding DNA: TGTGCCATCAGTGAGCCGGGACTCGCTCAAGAGACCCAGTACTTC.

At least ten counts were recorded for this clonotype. This chain joins TRBV4-2 and TRBJ2-1; D may be TRBD1 (6 bases). Germline V gene data show CDR1 as LGHNA and CDR2 as YNFKEQ. V was clipped by 4 bases and J by 3 bases, with 13 bases between them. The CDR3 spans 15 residues. In DNA form, the CDR3 reads TGTGCCAGCAGCCGAGGAGACAGGTACTACAATGAGCAGTTCTTC. Its protein is CASSRGDRYYNEQFF.

This clonotype was detected only a few times. V usage is TRBV7-6 and J usage is TRBJ2-7; 7 nucleotides agree with TRBD1. CDR1 and CDR2 (germline): SGHVS, FNYEAQ. Trimming at V came to 4 bases and at J to 2 bases, leaving 14 bases not matched to a gene. This CDR3 comprises 17 residues. The DNA of the CDR3 is TGTGCCAGCAGCTCTCGCCCCCGTGGGACAGAACCCTACGAGCAGTACTTC. Its translation is CASSSRPRGTEPYEQYF.

Here the CDR3 DNA reads TGCGCCAGCAGCCGAGCGGGGGAAAGGAACACTGAAGCTTTCTTT. Translation gives CASSRAGERNTEAFF. The rearrangement joins TRBV4-1 to TRBJ1-1; a possible D gene is TRBD1 (5 bases). Germline V lookup: CDR1 MGHRA, CDR2 YSYEKL. Trimming removed 4 bases from V and 1 base from J, with 13 bases in between. The CDR3 consists of 15 residues.

This clonotype was picked up a small number of times. V usage is TRBV29-1 and J usage is TRBJ1-2; no definite D call. This CDR3 has 13 amino acids. Trimming removed 5 bases from V and 1 base from J, with 11 bases in between. Germline V gene data show CDR1 as SQVTM and CDR2 as ANQGSEA. CDR3 sequence: CSVKPGDNYGYTF. The CDR3 region has the DNA TGCAGCGTTAAGCCAGGCGATAACTATGGCTACACCTTC.

This clonotype was counted a few times. V gene TRBV6-5 combines with J gene TRBJ2-1; weak D call: TRBD1 (6 bases). Trimming removed 0 bases at V and 2 bases at J, with 11 bases between. CDR1 and CDR2 from the germline V gene are MNHEY and SVGAGI. The CDR3 totals 16 residues. This chain's CDR3 is CASSYSDSETYNEQFF. The CDR3, as DNA: TGTGCCAGCAGTTACTCGGACAGTGAGACCTACAATGAGCAGTTCTTC.

V and J are TRBV5-1 and TRBJ2-1; 10 nucleotides align to TRBD1. V lost 4 bases, J lost 6 bases, and 4 bases stayed unmatched. The CDR3 has 14 residues. CDR1 and CDR2 (germline): SGHRS, YFSETQ. This CDR3 reads CASSGTGVSNEQFF. The CDR3 region has the DNA TGCGCCAGCAGCGGGACAGGGGTGTCCAATGAGCAGTTCTTC.

This chain joins TRBV7-8 and TRBJ2-7, with D uncertain. Trimming stripped 2 bases from V and 3 bases from J, with 14 bases between. CDR1 and CDR2 (germline): SGHVS, FQNEAQ. The CDR3 spans 15 residues. The chain's CDR3 is CASSLYVTASYEQYF. The DNA for the CDR3 is TGTGCCAGCAGCTTATACGTTACGGCCAGCTACGAGCAGTACTTC.

The genes are TRBV7-9 and TRBJ1-2, with D perhaps matching TRBD1 (5 bases). This CDR3 is 12 amino acids long. Germline V gene lookup returns CDR1 SEHNR and CDR2 FQNEAQ (reference sequence). Trimming removed 1 base at V and 7 bases at J, with 7 bases between. CDR3 region: CASSLVGTGYTF. In nucleotides, the CDR3 is TGTGCCAGCAGCTTAGTTGGGACTGGCTACACCTTC.

This clonotype was seen a single time. The genes are TRBV7-6 and TRBJ1-6, with 8 bases aligning to TRBD1. V shed 5 bases and J 8 bases; nucleotides not matched to a gene: 11. CDR3 length: 16 amino acids. The V gene's germline CDR1 is SGHVS and CDR2 FNYEAQ. The DNA for the CDR3 is TGTGCCAGCAGCCGTGCGAGCCAACAGGGGGATTCACCCCTCCACTTT. It specifies CASSRASQQGDSPLHF.

This clonotype was recorded many times. This chain connects TRBV9 to TRBJ2-1; the match to TRBD1 covers 11 bases. Germline assignment: CDR1 SGDLS and CDR2 YYNGEE. After removal of 2 bases from V and 8 bases from J, the junction contained 6 bases not matched to a gene. CDR3 length: 15 amino acids. CDR3 region: CASSVTGQGVYEQFF. DNA for the CDR3: TGTGCCAGCAGCGTTACGGGACAGGGGGTTTATGAGCAGTTCTTC.

The chain has TRBV7-3 and TRBJ1-3; D possibly corresponds to TRBD1 (5 bases). Trimming stripped 1 base from V and 7 bases from J, with 8 bases between. The CDR3 runs 13 residues. Germline CDR1 is SGHTA and CDR2 is FQGTGA. The CDR3 loop is CASSLKGWNTIYF. For the CDR3, the DNA is TGTGCCAGCAGCTTAAAGGGGTGGAACACCATATATTTT.

This clonotype was seen a few times. The V call is TRBV5-1, the J call TRBJ2-3, with 12 bases identical to TRBD2. CDR3 length: 15 residues. V trimming: 4 bases; J trimming: 6 bases; junction bases outside the gene matches: 6. Germline lookup yields CDR1 SGHRS and CDR2 YFSETQ. The CDR3 region has the DNA TGCGCCAGCAGCAATGGACTAGCGGGGTGGGATACGCAGTATTTT. Its translation is CASSNGLAGWDTQYF.

This sequence joins TRBV9 and TRBJ2-3, with D maybe TRBD2 (5 bases). V was clipped by 1 base and J by 8 bases, with 11 bases between them. Germline V gives CDR1 SGDLS, CDR2 YYNGEE. The length of the CDR3 is 13 residues. The CDR3 is CASSVRRSSTQYF. The CDR3 DNA follows: TGTGCCAGCAGCGTAAGGAGGAGCTCTACGCAGTATTTT.

The V and J genes are TRBV4-3 and TRBJ2-1, with a tentative D call TRBD1 (6 bases). The closer fit of TRBJ2-7 to the DNA end suggests the J call may be wrong. This CDR3 region has 17 residues. Germline V lookup: CDR1 LGHNA, CDR2 YSLEER. In DNA, the CDR3 is TGCGCCAGCAGCCTTGGGGGCGGACCGAAAATGTACAATGAGCAGTACTTC. Translating it yields CASSLGGGPKMYNEQYF.

This clonotype was detected a few times. CDR3 coding DNA: TGCAGTGCTAGGGGGACAGGAACGGGGGAGACCCAGTACTTC. Translating it yields CSARGTGTGETQYF. The rearrangement joins TRBV20-1 to TRBJ2-5; 8 positions match TRBD1. CDR1 and CDR2 from the germline V gene are DFQATT and SNEGSKA (reference sequence). The CDR3 loop spans 14 amino acids. Unmatched junction bases numbered 8, after V lost 3 bases and J lost 5 bases.

The rearrangement links TRBV4-2 to TRBJ2-3, with a weak D call TRBD2 (5 bases). The CDR3 covers 15 residues. Trimming removed 1 base at V and 7 bases at J, with 15 bases between. CDR1 and CDR2 (germline): LGHNA, YNFKEQ. The CDR3 bases are TGTGCCAGCAGCCAAGGAGAAAAGGGAGACAATACGCAGTATTTT. It encodes CASSQGEKGDNTQYF.

Remarks on this clonotype: Germline and junction disagree at one end, which may indicate a read error. The chain combines TRBV18 with TRBJ2-1; D might be TRBD2 (6 bases). Germline V gives CDR1 KGHSH, CDR2 LQKENI. This CDR3 comprises 18 residues. The DNA of the CDR3 is TGTGCCAGTTCACCACCATTTGGGACTTACTACTCCTACAATGAGCAGTTCTTC. It specifies CASSPPFGTYYSYNEQFF.

This chain connects TRBV7-9 to TRBJ2-2, with 10 bases aligning to TRBD2. J was trimmed by 1 base and V by 6 bases; bases with no gene match: 8. The CDR3 has 17 amino acids. The germline gives CDR1 SEHNR, CDR2 FQNEAQ (reference sequence). This CDR3 is CASRSPAGGKNTGELFF. CDR3 in DNA: TGTGCCAGCAGATCCCCAGCGGGGGGGAAGAACACCGGGGAGCTGTTTTTT.

This clonotype has just a few counts. The chain combines TRBV9 with TRBJ2-1; tentative D call: TRBD2 (7 bases). Trimming cost V 6 bases and J 8 bases, with 15 bases left between them. Germline V gives CDR1 SGDLS, CDR2 YYNGEE. This CDR3 region has 13 residues. The DNA for the CDR3 is TGTGCCAGCAAGGGGGGGGCGGCCGATGAGCAGTTCTTC. This translates into CASKGGAADEQFF.